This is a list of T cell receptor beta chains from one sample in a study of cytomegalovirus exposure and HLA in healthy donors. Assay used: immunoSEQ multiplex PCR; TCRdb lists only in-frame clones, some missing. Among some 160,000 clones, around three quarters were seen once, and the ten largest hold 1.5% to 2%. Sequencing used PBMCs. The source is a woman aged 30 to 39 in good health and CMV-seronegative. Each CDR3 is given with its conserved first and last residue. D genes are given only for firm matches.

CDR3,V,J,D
CASSFSQSNTEAFF,TRBV5-6,TRBJ1-1,-
CASSPLELAGNYEQYF,TRBV4-1,TRBJ2-7,TRBD2
CASSGTGTGLQSSYEQYF,TRBV2,TRBJ2-7,TRBD1
CASSTSGSASYEQYF,TRBV27,TRBJ2-7,TRBD2
CSVGDRGHYNEQFF,TRBV29-1,TRBJ2-1,TRBD1
CASRDPSAEAFF,TRBV6-4,TRBJ1-1,-
CSSSYTGGQNYGYTF,TRBV7-9,TRBJ1-2,TRBD1
CASTLDRAGYTF,TRBV7-9,TRBJ1-2,TRBD1
CASSLVAGGSLNEQFF,TRBV5-1,TRBJ2-1,TRBD2
CSALQGASNQPQHF,TRBV29-1,TRBJ1-5,TRBD1
CASSRLKAPHRGAFF,TRBV2,TRBJ1-1,TRBD1
CASSESYSNQPQHF,TRBV10-2,TRBJ1-5,-
CASSLSLYRSSYEQYF,TRBV28,TRBJ2-7,-
CASSLRGSTEAFF,TRBV28,TRBJ1-1,-
CASSLAGQAETQYF,TRBV5-4,TRBJ2-5,TRBD1
CASSQGLAGTLENTGELFF,TRBV4-1,TRBJ2-2,TRBD2
CASRDRDFYGYTF,TRBV28,TRBJ1-2,-
CASSIPQGRGTEAFF,TRBV13,TRBJ1-1,-
CASSHTQGASKNIQYF,TRBV21-1,TRBJ2-4,-
CASSLLAGKVDEQFF,TRBV7-2,TRBJ2-1,TRBD2
CASSLTPRGHNEQFF,TRBV7-3,TRBJ2-1,TRBD1
CASSETGTSNTGELFF,TRBV7-3,TRBJ2-2,-
CASTQGAQTGELFF,TRBV19,TRBJ2-2,TRBD1
CASSDLQAGSFF,TRBV10-1,TRBJ2-1,-
CASSKDRDSTEAFF,TRBV7-3,TRBJ1-1,TRBD1
CASSQLTSGNREQYF,TRBV14,TRBJ2-7,TRBD2
CASRGHSSTDTQYF,TRBV11-2,TRBJ2-3,-
CASTRGNSPLHF,TRBV25-1,TRBJ1-6,-
CASRETSGGFYNEQFF,TRBV2,TRBJ2-1,TRBD2
CASSVDNEQFF,TRBV7-3,TRBJ2-1,-
CASSAPGTIYEQYF,TRBV7-2,TRBJ2-7,-
CASSEPAGRGANGYTF,TRBV5-1,TRBJ1-2,TRBD1